This T cell receptor (beta chain) was identified in a study of T cell repertoires in cytomegalovirus infection. About the study: Recently identified HLA-C-restricted and well-studied HLA-B-restricted CMV epitopes were used. Public TCR beta signatures were indicative of both CMV infection and a matching HLA type.

One entry per CDR3 protein results from TCRdb running MiXCR on the reads. The sample yields tens of thousands of distinct CDR3 sequences, 20% to 25% seen once. The CDR3 sequence is 12 residues long. Trimming cost V 0 bases and J 11 bases, with 9 bases left between them. The germline gives CDR1 SGHDT, CDR2 YYEEEE. This clonotype has a count of ten or more. What it binds is not known. Study results and limitations: Dominant in the ex vivo response were TCR beta clonotypes restricted by HLA-C and specific for CMV.

The chain carries TRBV5-6 and TRBJ2-1; tentatively, D is TRBD1 (6 bases). The sequencing used CD8+ T cells from cultured PBMCs, collected from culture after CMV antigen stimulation. The TCR was taken from a human donor in good health (CMV status not recorded). Some clones in this sample may be carry-over from other donors' samples. CDR3 DNA: TGTGCCAGCAGCTTGGAGGGACATAAGCAGTTCTTC. Amino acid sequence: CASSLEGHKQFF.